The 23 T cell receptor beta chains listed next were all sequenced from one sample in a study of blood T cell repertoires in COVID-19. Clones were read by immunoSEQ multiplex PCR, and TCRdb kept only the in-frame ones, dropping some. The sample lists fewer than 300,000 clones, approximately 92% occurring once. The sample taken for sequencing was peripheral blood. The receptors here all came from a person under 35 with COVID-19, enrolled during active disease.

The gene calls are TRBV3-1 (or the pseudogene TRBV3-2) and TRBJ2-5; maybe TRBD2 (6 bases). CDR1 and CDR2 from the germline V gene are LGHDT and YNNKEL (reference sequence). V lost 1 base and J lost 1, with 10 bases in between. The CDR3 is 15 amino acids. The DNA for the CDR3 is TGTGCCAGCAGCCAAGGCCCCGGGGGCCAAGAGACCCAGTACTTC. This gives the protein CASSQGPGGQETQYF.

The V gene is TRBV28, the J gene TRBJ2-3, with D possibly matching TRBD2 (5 bases). The CDR3 has 12 residues. Trimming cost V 3 bases and J 10 bases, with 11 bases left between them. In germline, CDR1 is MDHEN, CDR2 SYDVKM. The CDR3 here is CASSLLAGAQYF. The DNA of the CDR3 is TGTGCCAGCAGTTTGCTAGCTGGGGCGCAGTATTTT. Full variable domain (missing parts from reference TRBV28 and TRBJ2-3): DVKVTQSSRYLVKRTGEKVFLECVQDMDHENMFWYRQDPGLGLRLIYFSYDVKMKEKGDIPEGYSVSREKKERFSLILESASTNQTSMYLCASSLLAGAQYFGPGTRLTVL.

The rearrangement uses TRBV11-2 and TRBJ2-1; 10 bases are shared with TRBD2. This CDR3 has 14 residues. The V segment lost 3 bases and the J segment 5 bases; nucleotides outside the gene matches: 1. Germline V gene data show CDR1 as SGHAT and CDR2 as FQNNGV. CDR3 in amino acids: CASSFTSGNNEQFF. CDR3 coding DNA: TGTGCCAGCAGCTTCACTAGCGGGAACAATGAGCAGTTCTTC.

J is TRBJ2-7 and V is TRBV4-1; possible D gene TRBD1, 6 bases. Germline V gives CDR1 MGHRA, CDR2 YSYEKL. The CDR3 length is 17 residues. V was shortened by 2 bases and J by 0 bases, with 17 bases between the two germline ends. The CDR3 loop reads CASSQKLRTANSYEQYF. CDR3 sequence (DNA): TGCGCCAGCAGCCAAAAGCTCCGGACAGCCAACTCCTACGAGCAGTACTTC.

The chain recombines TRBV3-1 (or the pseudogene TRBV3-2) with TRBJ2-7, with TRBD2 as a possible D gene (5 bases). Germline V gene lookup returns CDR1 LGHDT and CDR2 YNNKEL (reference sequence). The CDR3 extends over 14 amino acids. V lost 5 bases and J 5 bases, leaving 16 bases between the germline ends. Here the CDR3 reads CASSDRDLLHEQYF. The DNA of the CDR3 is TGTGCCAGCAGCGACCGGGATCTTCTGCACGAGCAGTACTTC.

The rearrangement joins TRBV5-6 to TRBJ1-6; TRBD1 might be the D (5 bases). Germline CDR1 is SGHDT and CDR2 is YYEEEE. V was shortened by 2 bases and J by 5 bases, with 8 bases between the two germline ends. The CDR3 sequence is 14 residues long. In DNA form, the CDR3 reads TGTGCCAGCAGCTTCAGGGCAGATAATTCACCCCTCCACTTT. It codes for CASSFRADNSPLHF.

The chain employs TRBV4-3 and TRBJ1-1, with unresolved D. The CDR3 spans 17 residues. Germline V CDR1 and CDR2: LGHNA, YSLEER. V shed 0 bases and J shed 0 bases, with 14 bases lying between them. The CDR3 sequence is CASSQDAVLYMNTEAFF. As DNA, the CDR3 is TGCGCCAGCAGCCAAGACGCGGTTCTGTACATGAACACTGAAGCTTTCTTT.

The chain uses TRBV7-9 and TRBJ2-7; tentative D call: TRBD2 (5 bases). Per the germline V gene, CDR1 is SEHNR and CDR2 is FQNEAQ (reference sequence). The length of the CDR3 is 15 residues. Trimming took 3 bases from V and 3 from J, leaving 15 bases between them. For the CDR3, the DNA is TGTGCCAGCAGCTTGGCGGGTTTGAGCGGCTACGAGCAGTACTTC. Amino acid sequence: CASSLAGLSGYEQYF.

The chain joins TRBV7-9 to TRBJ2-4; 7 bases fit TRBD2. CDR1 is SEHNR, CDR2 FQNEAQ, per germline (reference sequence). CDR3 length: 14 amino acids. V lost 1 base and J lost 6; bases outside the gene matches: 3. The DNA of the CDR3 is TGTGCCAGCAGCTTAGTTCCTAGCGGAAACATTCAGTACTTC. This gives the protein CASSLVPSGNIQYF.

The rearrangement links TRBV5-6 to TRBJ1-1; D might be TRBD1 (5 bases). CDR3 length: 15 residues. Trimming cost V 7 bases and J 4 bases, with 20 bases left between them. Germline V gene sequence: CDR1 SGHDT, CDR2 YYEEEE. CDR3 DNA: TGTGCCAGCGGGATGGGGGGAGGAGGAGTCACTGAAGCTTTCTTT. It codes for CASGMGGGGVTEAFF.

This clone was recorded a few times. The J gene is TRBJ1-2, the V gene TRBV10-3, with no clear D. CDR1 ENHRY and CDR2 SYGVKD come from the germline V gene. V was trimmed by 2 bases and J by 1 base, leaving 5 bases between them. This CDR3 is 13 amino acids long. For the CDR3, the DNA is TGTGCCATCAGTGAGGGCAGTAACTATGGCTACACCTTC. Translation gives CAISEGSNYGYTF.

This chain connects TRBV11-2 to TRBJ1-3; D is unclear. The V end lost 2 bases, the J end lost 2 bases, and 7 bases lay between the germline ends. Per the germline V gene, CDR1 is SGHAT and CDR2 is FQNNGV. The CDR3 runs 14 residues. The CDR3 reads CASSLTGPGNTIYF. CDR3 coding DNA: TGTGCCAGCAGCTTAACTGGGCCTGGAAACACCATATATTTT.

The chain recombines TRBV12-3 or TRBV12-4 with TRBJ1-1, with unresolved D. The CDR3 sequence is 13 residues long. Trimming removed 3 bases at V and 5 bases at J, with 10 bases between. Here the CDR3 reads CASSFSGETEAFF. CDR3 nucleotides: TGTGCCAGCAGTTTCAGTGGGGAGACTGAAGCTTTCTTT.

V and J are TRBV10-3 and TRBJ2-1; possibly TRBD2 for D (5 bases). V lost 4 bases and J 0 bases, leaving 7 bases between the germline ends. This CDR3 spans 14 amino acids. Per germline, CDR1 ENHRY and CDR2 SYGVKD. This chain's CDR3 is CAISVGSSYNEQFF. For the CDR3, the DNA is TGTGCCATCAGTGTTGGGAGCTCCTACAATGAGCAGTTCTTC.

The chain has TRBV5-1 and TRBJ2-7, with TRBD1 matching 7 bases. This CDR3 region has 15 residues. Germline lookup yields CDR1 SGHRS and CDR2 YFSETQ. Trimming removed 4 bases from V and 0 bases from J; junction bases left unmatched: 7. CDR3 bases: TGCGCCAGCAGCCCTCTGACAGGGAGCTCCTACGAGCAGTACTTC. Translated: CASSPLTGSSYEQYF.

V is TRBV28 and J is TRBJ2-1, with D perhaps TRBD2 (5 bases). Germline V gene sequence: CDR1 MDHEN, CDR2 SYDVKM. Trimming shortened V by 7 bases and J by 8 bases, and 12 bases separated the two germline ends. The CDR3 consists of 12 residues. CDR3 loop: CASTYTGYEQFF. In DNA, the CDR3 is TGTGCCAGCACCTACACGGGGTATGAGCAGTTCTTC. The variable domain in full, with the rest retrieved from reference TRBV28 and TRBJ2-1, is DVKVTQSSRYLVKRTGEKVFLECVQDMDHENMFWYRQDPGLGLRLIYFSYDVKMKEKGDIPEGYSVSREKKERFSLILESASTNQTSMYLCASTYTGYEQFFGPGTRLTVL.

The chain has TRBV30 and TRBJ1-1; the D is unclear. Trimming shortened V by 1 base and J by 5 bases, and 23 bases separated the two germline ends. The CDR3 is made up of 17 amino acids. Germline CDR1 GTSNPN, CDR2 SVGIG (reference sequence). CDR3 DNA sequence: TGTGCCTGGAGTGGTATAGTGGGCGACACCCCGGGGACTGAAGCTTTCTTT. Residues: CAWSGIVGDTPGTEAFF.

This rearrangement joins TRBV9 to TRBJ1-1; TRBD1 matches at 9 bases. Germline V lookup: CDR1 SGDLS, CDR2 YYNGEE. The CDR3 has 14 residues. J lost 4 bases, V lost 3 bases, and 4 bases had no gene match. The CDR3 reads CASSATGGFTEAFF. The CDR3 coding sequence is TGTGCCAGCAGCGCGACAGGGGGATTCACTGAAGCTTTCTTT.

The sample holds a few counts of this clone. The CDR3 here is CASSWAGYGDGYTF. As DNA, the CDR3 is TGCGCCAGCAGCTGGGCAGGTTATGGCGATGGCTACACCTTC. The chain has TRBV5-1 and TRBJ1-2, with no clear D. The CDR3 is 14 amino acids. V was clipped by 3 bases and J by 6 bases, with 15 bases between them. In germline, CDR1 is SGHRS, CDR2 YFSETQ.

The chain combines TRBV27 with TRBJ1-6, with TRBD1 matching over 10 bases. The CDR3 is made up of 14 amino acids. Germline V gene lookup returns CDR1 MNHEY and CDR2 SMNVEV (reference sequence). V trimming: 3 bases; J trimming: 10 bases; junction bases outside the gene matches: 3. This CDR3 reads CASSFGDRGSPLHF. The CDR3 nucleotides are TGTGCCAGCAGTTTTGGGGACAGGGGATCACCCCTCCACTTT.

This sequence joins TRBV6-2 or TRBV6-3 and TRBJ2-7; 8 nucleotides agree with TRBD1. With 4 bases clipped from V and 4 bases from J, the junction kept 12 bases outside the gene matches. This CDR3 contains 16 residues. From germline, CDR1 is MNHEY and CDR2 SVGEGT. Here the CDR3 DNA reads TGTGCCAGCAGTTCGGAGTGGCGGGACAGGCGGTACGAGCAGTACTTC. Protein sequence: CASSSEWRDRRYEQYF.

With respect to this clone: This sample includes further DNA sequences coding for the same CDR3. J is TRBJ2-7 and V is TRBV28; TRBD2 matches at 12 bases. This CDR3 contains 15 residues. V lost 2 bases to trimming and J lost 2 bases; unmatched junction nucleotides: 1. Germline CDR1 is MDHEN and CDR2 is SYDVKM. CDR3 region: CASSLRLAGAYEQYF. CDR3 nucleotides: TGTGCCAGCAGTTTAAGACTAGCGGGAGCCTACGAGCAGTACTTC.

The chain carries TRBV4-1 and TRBJ2-3; D may be TRBD1 (6 bases). CDR1 is MGHRA and CDR2 is YSYEKL in the germline V gene. The CDR3 runs 14 residues. The V gene lost 1 base and the J gene lost 5 bases, with 10 bases spanning the gap. The DNA for the CDR3 is TGCGCCAGCAGCCAAGTCTCAGGGGAAGATACGCAGTATTTT. Translated: CASSQVSGEDTQYF.